The 32 T cell receptor beta chains below were found in one sample sequenced in a study of blood T cell repertoires in COVID-19. Here immunoSEQ multiplex PCR was the method, and the copy in TCRdb shows in-frame clones only, minus some. The table lists about 50,000 clones, over 90% of them singletons. The specimen was peripheral blood. These receptors came from a woman of 80 years or more with acute or convalescent COVID-19.

The chain recombines TRBV2 with TRBJ2-7; possibly TRBD1 for D (5 bases). The V and J ends lost 7 bases and 3 bases respectively, with 13 bases between them. The length of the CDR3 is 13 residues. Germline CDR1 and CDR2: SNHLY and FYNNEI. The CDR3 DNA sequence: TGTGCCAGCAAAGAGACAGCCTACTACGAGCAGTACTTC. Protein sequence: CASKETAYYEQYF.

The rearrangement uses TRBV4-2 and TRBJ2-7; 7 positions match TRBD1. V was pared by 0 bases and J by 3 bases, with 5 bases of the junction left unmatched. Germline CDR1 and CDR2: LGHNA and YNFKEQ. This CDR3 is 15 amino acids long. The CDR3 protein is CASSQEFSGGYEQYF. The CDR3 nucleotides read TGTGCCAGCAGCCAAGAATTCTCAGGGGGCTACGAGCAGTACTTC.

V gene TRBV7-8 combines with J gene TRBJ2-7, with 11 bases matching TRBD1. Germline-derived CDR1 and CDR2 are SGHVS and FQNEAQ. V was clipped by 5 bases and J by 4 bases; unmatched bases: 10. The CDR3 loop spans 16 amino acids. The CDR3 loop reads CASSPTGTGGLYEQYF. The CDR3 region has the DNA TGTGCCAGCAGCCCAACCGGGACAGGGGGTTTGTACGAGCAGTACTTC.

The V and J genes are TRBV19 and TRBJ1-2, with a possible D match to TRBD1 (5 bases). The V gene's germline CDR1 is LNHDA and CDR2 SQIVND (reference sequence). The CDR3 length is 13 residues. Trimming removed 8 bases at V and 8 bases at J, with 18 bases between. CDR3 DNA sequence: TGTGCCAGTCCCCTTCGGGGGGTTTCGGGCTACACCTTC. Encoded protein: CASPLRGVSGYTF.

The chain is built from TRBV13 and TRBJ2-3, with 13 bases that match TRBD2. The CDR3 loop spans 17 amino acids. Trimming cost V 5 bases and J 0 bases; bases outside gene matches: 5. Looked up from germline, CDR1 is PRHDT and CDR2 is FYEKMQ (reference sequence). CDR3 loop: CASSTGTSGKSTDTQYF. DNA of the CDR3: TGTGCCAGCAGCACAGGGACTAGCGGGAAAAGCACAGATACGCAGTATTTT.

J is TRBJ2-7 and V is TRBV5-1; tentatively, D is TRBD1 (5 bases). From germline, CDR1 is SGHRS and CDR2 YFSETQ. V was trimmed by 0 bases and J by 0 bases, leaving 13 bases between them. The CDR3 runs 16 residues. The CDR3 loop reads CASSLGGSVSSYEQYF. The CDR3 region has the DNA TGCGCCAGCAGCTTGGGGGGCAGTGTCAGCTCCTACGAGCAGTACTTC.

The rearrangement uses TRBV9 and TRBJ2-2; TRBD2 might be the D (7 bases). The V gene's germline CDR1 is SGDLS and CDR2 YYNGEE. With 4 bases removed from V and 7 bases from J, the gap between germline ends came to 20 bases. This CDR3 comprises 16 residues. CDR3 region: CASSLTRGAAYGELFF. CDR3 nucleotide sequence: TGTGCCAGCAGCCTAACCCGGGGGGCGGCATACGGGGAGCTGTTTTTT. The complete variable domain, with remaining parts taken from reference TRBV9 and TRBJ2-2, reads DSGVTQTPKHLITATGQRVTLRCSPRSGDLSVYWYQQSLDQGLQFLIQYYNGEERAKGNILERFSAQQFPDLHSELNLSSLELGDSALYFCASSLTRGAAYGELFFGEGSRLTVL.

This sequence joins TRBV5-4 and TRBJ2-1; TRBD2 matches at 11 bases. Germline V gene lookup returns CDR1 SGHNT and CDR2 YYREEE (reference sequence). This CDR3 has 16 residues. J gave up 7 bases and V 0 bases, and 6 bases lay outside the gene matches. CDR3 protein: CASSLGLAGGVNEQFF. For the CDR3, the DNA is TGTGCCAGCAGCTTGGGTCTAGCGGGAGGAGTGAATGAGCAGTTCTTC.

This chain uses TRBV27 with TRBJ1-5, with D perhaps TRBD1 (5 bases). Germline V gives CDR1 MNHEY, CDR2 SMNVEV (reference sequence). Trimming took 3 bases from V and 7 from J, leaving 10 bases between them. CDR3 size: 13 residues. In DNA form, the CDR3 reads TGTGCCAGCAGTTTTAGCCGGGGGCAGCCCCAGCATTTT. This encodes CASSFSRGQPQHF.

The chain has TRBV21-1 and TRBJ2-1; the table's D call of TRBD1 was not tested on the DNA. TRBV21-1 is assigned pseudogene status. CDR3 length: 14 amino acids. The CDR3 nucleotides are TGTGCCAGCAGCACGGGGACACCGTACAATGAGCAGTTCTTC. Its translation is CASSTGTPYNEQFF.

The J gene is TRBJ2-5, the V gene TRBV7-2, with TRBD2 matching over 8 bases. The V gene end was trimmed by 4 bases and the J gene end by 4 bases; junction bases not matched to a gene: 2. Germline CDR1 is SGHTA and CDR2 is FQGNSA. CDR3 length: 13 amino acids. The CDR3 sequence is CASSSGTRETQYF. For the CDR3, the DNA is TGTGCCAGCAGCTCCGGGACTAGAGAGACCCAGTACTTC.

The rearrangement joins TRBV27 to TRBJ2-7, with 10 nucleotides matching TRBD2. CDR1 and CDR2 from the germline V gene are MNHEY and SMNVEV (reference sequence). This CDR3 is 15 amino acids long. The J segment lost 1 base and the V segment lost 6 bases, leaving 6 bases of the junction unmatched. CDR3 DNA: TGTGCCAGCAGCCAAGCGGGAGGGTTTTCCTACGAGCAGTACTTC. Translated, it gives CASSQAGGFSYEQYF.

This clone was recorded once. The rearrangement links TRBV30 to TRBJ2-5, with TRBD2 as a possible D gene (6 bases). The CDR3 is made up of 13 amino acids. Germline V CDR1 and CDR2: GTSNPN, SVGIG (reference sequence). Between the trimmed V and J ends, which lost 2 bases and 1 base, there was a span of 8 bases. The CDR3 nucleotides are TGTGCCTGGAGTCGGGACTTCCAAGAGACCCAGTACTTC. It yields the protein CAWSRDFQETQYF.

V and J are TRBV12-3 or TRBV12-4 and TRBJ2-2, with D possibly matching TRBD2 (6 bases). V gave up 3 bases and J gave up 5 bases, with 7 bases separating them. CDR3 length equals 13 residues. The CDR3: CASSFGGTGELFF. The DNA for the CDR3 is TGTGCCAGCAGTTTCGGAGGGACCGGGGAGCTGTTTTTT.

The V gene is TRBV5-1, the J gene TRBJ2-1, with D hard to call. This CDR3 contains 15 residues. Germline V gene lookup returns CDR1 SGHRS and CDR2 YFSETQ. Trimming pared 4 bases from V and 0 bases from J, leaving 11 bases between. CDR3 bases: TGCGCCAGCAGCCAGACAAGTAGCTCCTACAATGAGCAGTTCTTC. It specifies CASSQTSSSYNEQFF.

V is TRBV27 and J is TRBJ2-7, with D perhaps matching TRBD2 (6 bases). From germline, CDR1 is MNHEY and CDR2 SMNVEV (reference sequence). The ends were cut back, 6 bases at V and 2 bases at J, with 14 bases in the middle. The CDR3 runs 14 residues. The CDR3 DNA follows: TGTGCCAGCAGAGGACTACCGGGTCCCTACGAGCAGTACTTC. Its translation: CASRGLPGPYEQYF.

This chain connects TRBV7-2 to TRBJ2-1; D is unresolved. This CDR3 contains 12 residues. Per the germline V gene, CDR1 is SGHTA and CDR2 is FQGNSA. V dropped 4 bases and J dropped 7 bases, with 8 bases sitting between them. The CDR3 reads CASSSSFNEQFF. CDR3 bases: TGTGCCAGCAGCTCGAGTTTTAATGAGCAGTTCTTC.

This sequence joins TRBV2 and TRBJ2-4; 7 bases match TRBD2. The CDR3 extends over 16 amino acids. The germline V gene encodes CDR1 SNHLY and CDR2 FYNNEI. V was pared by 3 bases and J by 1 base, with 6 bases of the junction left unmatched. DNA of the CDR3: TGTGCCAGCAGTGATTACGGGAGGAGGGCCAAAAACATTCAGTACTTC. It specifies CASSDYGRRAKNIQYF.

The V call is TRBV7-2, the J call TRBJ2-5, with D possibly matching TRBD1 (5 bases). The CDR3 consists of 15 residues. Germline CDR1 and CDR2: SGHTA and FQGNSA. Trimming cost V 1 base and J 5 bases, with 14 bases left between them. The DNA for the CDR3 is TGTGCCAGCAGCTTAGTTCAGCAGGGATGGGAGACCCAGTACTTC. Translated, it gives CASSLVQQGWETQYF.

The rearrangement uses TRBV19 and TRBJ2-3, with 12 bases lining up with TRBD2. Germline trimming cut 6 bases from V and 6 bases from J; bases unmatched to any gene: 13. This CDR3 is 17 amino acids long. Germline V gene lookup returns CDR1 LNHDA and CDR2 SQIVND (reference sequence). In nucleotides, the CDR3 is TGTGCCAGTAGCTACAGCGGGCTAGCGGGAGGGCCGGATACGCAGTATTTT. As protein: CASSYSGLAGGPDTQYF.

This chain connects TRBV5-4 to TRBJ2-3; 14 bases are shared with TRBD2. Germline CDR1 and CDR2: SGHNT and YYREEE (reference sequence). Germline trimming cut 4 bases from V and 5 bases from J; bases unmatched to any gene: 15. The CDR3 is 19 amino acids. The CDR3 nucleotides read TGTGCCAGCAGCAAGACTAGCGGGAGGGCCGGGACAGCTAAAGATACGCAGTATTTT. Translation gives CASSKTSGRAGTAKDTQYF. Supplemented by reference TRBV5-4 and TRBJ2-3, the full variable domain reads ETGVTQSPTHLIKTRGQQVTLRCSSQSGHNTVSWYQQALGQGPQFIFQYYREEENGRGNFPPRFSGLQFPNYSSELNVNALELDDSALYLCASSKTSGRAGTAKDTQYFGPGTRLTVL.

The chain carries TRBV6-5 and TRBJ1-4; unclear D gene. Germline CDR1 and CDR2: MNHEY and SVGAGI. V lost 8 bases and J 4 bases, leaving 17 bases between the germline ends. This CDR3 has 15 residues. The CDR3 DNA follows: TGTGCCAGCCGGGCGGGTTTTGGGATTAATGAAAAACTGTTTTTT. Translation: CASRAGFGINEKLFF.

The V and J genes are TRBV19 and TRBJ2-1; weak D call: TRBD1 (6 bases). Trimming stripped 6 bases from V and 4 bases from J, with 10 bases between. The CDR3 is made up of 13 amino acids. From germline, CDR1 is LNHDA and CDR2 SQIVND (reference sequence). The CDR3 sequence: CASSRTAYNEQFF. The CDR3 DNA follows: TGTGCCAGTAGCCGGACAGCTTACAATGAGCAGTTCTTC.

The chain is built from TRBV12-3 or TRBV12-4 and TRBJ2-7, with D possibly TRBD2 on 5 matching bases. The CDR3 covers 12 residues. V was shortened by 3 bases and J by 7 bases, with 10 bases between the two germline ends. Here the CDR3 DNA reads TGTGCCAGCAGTTTCGGACCGGGGGAGCAGTACTTC. Amino acids: CASSFGPGEQYF.

The rearrangement links TRBV4-1 to TRBJ2-1; 12 bases line up with TRBD2. From germline, CDR1 is MGHRA and CDR2 YSYEKL. V dropped 6 bases and J dropped 4; count of bases not matched to a gene: 7. The CDR3 totals 16 residues. CDR3 bases: TGCGCCAGCAGTCGAATGCTAGCGGGAGGGTACAATGAGCAGTTCTTC. This encodes CASSRMLAGGYNEQFF.

The chain recombines TRBV11-1 with TRBJ2-1; 16 bases agree with TRBD2. The V gene end was trimmed by 5 bases and the J gene end by 9 bases; junction bases not matched to a gene: 7. Germline assignment: CDR1 SGHAT and CDR2 FQDESV (reference sequence). This CDR3 has 16 amino acids. CDR3 amino acids: CASSLGTSGRVTEQFF. The CDR3 nucleotides are TGTGCCAGCAGCCTCGGGACTAGCGGGAGGGTGACTGAGCAGTTCTTC.

The chain carries TRBV27 and TRBJ2-3, with 7 bases matching TRBD2. The CDR3 extends over 17 amino acids. Germline-derived CDR1 and CDR2 are MNHEY and SMNVEV (reference sequence). Germline trimming cut 2 bases from V and 1 base from J; bases unmatched to any gene: 9. The CDR3 sequence is CASSLTTPSGRTDTQYF. DNA of the CDR3: TGTGCCAGCAGTTTAACGACTCCTAGCGGCCGCACAGATACGCAGTATTTT.

This clone was seen more than once but under ten times. V is TRBV30 and J is TRBJ1-2; D possibly corresponds to TRBD1 (6 bases). Trimming took 4 bases from V and 7 from J, leaving 10 bases between them. This CDR3 has 11 residues. From germline, CDR1 is GTSNPN and CDR2 SVGIG (reference sequence). As DNA, the CDR3 is TGTGCCTGGAAACAGGGAGTTGGCTACACCTTC. It translates to CAWKQGVGYTF. Full variable domain (missing parts from reference TRBV30 and TRBJ1-2): SQTIHQWPATLVQPVGSPLSLECTVEGTSNPNLYWYRQAAGRGLQLLFYSVGIGQISSEVPQNLSASRPQDRQFILSSKKLLLSDSGFYLCAWKQGVGYTFGSGTRLTVV.

The CDR3, as DNA: TGTGCCAGCAGTGAAGCAGTACGGGGACAGAGAAATGAGGAACTGTTTTTT. It encodes CASSEAVRGQRNEELFF. V usage is TRBV2 and J usage is TRBJ1-4; TRBD1 matches 7 bases. V shed 0 bases and J 12 bases; nucleotides not matched to a gene: 16. The CDR3 totals 17 residues. CDR1 and CDR2 from the germline V gene are SNHLY and FYNNEI.

This chain links TRBV11-2 with TRBJ2-1, with 12 positions matching TRBD1. V was clipped by 6 bases and J by 9 bases; unmatched bases: 9. There are 15 residues in the CDR3. Germline-derived CDR1 and CDR2 are SGHAT and FQNNGV. The CDR3 here is CASSGTGGGRVEQFF. The DNA for the CDR3 is TGTGCCAGCAGTGGGACAGGGGGCGGAAGGGTTGAGCAGTTCTTC. The full variable domain, completed using reference TRBV11-2 and TRBJ2-1, is EAGVAQSPRYKIIEKRQSVAFWCNPISGHATLYWYQQILGQGPKLLIQFQNNGVVDDSQLPKDRFSAERLKGVDSTLKIQPAKLEDSAVYLCASSGTGGGRVEQFFGPGTRLTVL.

The gene calls are TRBV2 and TRBJ1-4; TRBD1 matches at 11 bases. V was pared by 6 bases and J by 8 bases, with 11 bases of the junction left unmatched. CDR3 size: 16 residues. Germline V gene data show CDR1 as SNHLY and CDR2 as FYNNEI. This chain's CDR3 is CASRRTGGGLGEKLFF. CDR3 in DNA: TGTGCCAGCAGGAGGACAGGGGGCGGTCTGGGCGAAAAACTGTTTTTT.

Regarding this clone: Other DNA sequences of this sample code for an identical CDR3. The chain is built from TRBV9 and TRBJ1-2; 8 nucleotides align to TRBD1. CDR1 SGDLS and CDR2 YYNGEE come from the germline V gene. The CDR3 spans 14 residues. V was clipped by 0 bases and J by 4 bases; unmatched bases: 2. CDR3 nucleotides: TGTGCCAGCAGCGTAGGACAGGGGACCTATGGCTACACCTTC. Amino acid sequence: CASSVGQGTYGYTF.